The sequence of this T cell receptor beta chain was determined in a study of radiotherapy plus CTLA-4 blockade in lung cancer. Study as a whole: Among patients, 15% to 20% showed objective responses, and about 31% had disease control.

The germline CDR1 and CDR2 sequences are SGHTA and FQGNSA. The V and J ends lost 5 bases and 4 bases respectively, with 9 bases between them. The CDR3 extends over 12 amino acids. Those with chemo-refractory metastatic non-small-cell lung cancer were treated with focal radiation combined with CTLA-4 blockade using ipilimumab. Notes on the study in general: Clones derived from tumor TCRs expanded in blood after radiotherapy plus ipilimumab. Early clone dynamics of blood T cells, plus interferon-beta, reportedly predicted response best.

This clone has a handful of counts. Its antigen is still unknown. Repertoires were generated with immunoSEQ multiplex PCR, while TCRdb's copy carries only in-frame clones and drops some. The sample includes some 62,000 clones, approximately 80% of them seen just once. The material was peripheral blood, obtained from a patient treated with radiotherapy plus ipilimumab. The TCR originated in a human donor with non-small cell lung cancer who had a complete response to radiotherapy plus ipilimumab. The chain links TRBV7-2 to TRBJ2-7; D call uncertain. The CDR3 DNA reads as TGTGCCAGCAGCGCCCGCTCGTACGAGCAGTACTTC. Its translation is CASSARSYEQYF.